These 21 T cell receptor beta chains were sequenced from one sample in a study of blood T cells in healthy people across ages. It was with a sample-barcoded 5' primer and a J-beta primer mix that a second PCR of about 6 to 12 cycles was run. Each CDR3 protein is one row after TCRdb ran MiXCR on the 5' RACE reads. The sample contains hundreds of thousands of distinct CDR3 sequences, roughly 24% of which appear only once. The sample also formed part of further work on T cells of mothers and their children.

Sequences were obtained from blood. The receptors here all came from a boy aged 10-17 years in good health.

The chain joins TRBV25-1 to TRBJ2-2, with D tentatively TRBD1 or TRBD2 (5 bases each). Between the trimmed V and J ends, which lost 1 base and 3 bases, there was a span of 9 bases. Per the germline V gene, CDR1 is MGHDK and CDR2 is SYGVNS. The CDR3 is 15 amino acids. The CDR3 sequence: CASSESVGHTGELFF. CDR3 DNA sequence: TGTGCCAGCAGTGAATCGGTGGGACACACCGGGGAGCTGTTTTTT.

The DNA of the CDR3 is TGTGCCAGCAGCCCCCAGGGTTTCCAACTCATTCAGTACTTC. Protein product: CASSPQGFQLIQYF. V and J are TRBV12-3 or TRBV12-4 and TRBJ2-4; tentative D call: TRBD1 (5 bases). Deletions cut 6 bases from V and 9 bases from J, with 18 bases between. The CDR3 runs to 14 residues.

The V and J genes are TRBV11-2 and TRBJ2-1, with a weak D call TRBD1 (5 bases). Deletions cut 2 bases from V and 3 bases from J, with 17 bases between. Germline V lookup: CDR1 SGHAT, CDR2 FQNNGV. The CDR3 spans 17 residues. CDR3 protein: CASSLKGRQGGYNEQFF. DNA for the CDR3: TGTGCCAGCAGCTTAAAAGGGCGGCAGGGTGGCTACAATGAGCAGTTCTTC.

The chain employs TRBV29-1 and TRBJ1-1; D perhaps matches TRBD1 (5 bases). The CDR3 is 11 amino acids. Trimming removed 4 bases at V and 11 bases at J, with 14 bases between. The germline V gene has CDR1 SQVTM and CDR2 ANQGSEA. CDR3 sequence (DNA): TGCAGCGTTGTGCGAGGGGTACCGGCTTTCTTT. Translation: CSVVRGVPAFF.

This clonotype has more than one count but fewer than ten. V gene TRBV30 combines with J gene TRBJ2-7, with D tentatively TRBD1 (7 bases). Near its end, the DNA agrees better with TRBJ2-1, so the J call may be wrong. Germline V lookup: CDR1 GTSNPN, CDR2 SVGIG (reference sequence). This CDR3 region has 12 residues. The CDR3 spells CAWSQGGNEQFF. In DNA form, the CDR3 reads TGTGCCTGGAGTCAGGGGGGAAATGAGCAGTTCTTC.

The J gene is TRBJ2-5, the V gene TRBV6-1, with D uncertain. The last part of the DNA fits TRBJ2-7 better; the J call may be wrong. This CDR3 comprises 15 residues. Per the germline V gene, CDR1 is MNHNS and CDR2 is SASEGT. The CDR3 sequence: CASSEAAGRTYEQYF. CDR3 DNA sequence: TGTGCCAGCAGTGAAGCGGCTGGCCGGACCTACGAGCAGTACTTC.

As for this clonotype: At one of its ends the junction is not consistent with the germline gene, which may arise from a read error. This chain uses TRBV28 with TRBJ2-7; D remains ambiguous. Germline lookup yields CDR1 MDHEN and CDR2 SYDVKM. The CDR3 totals 15 residues. The CDR3 region is CACSLLSPSPYEQYF. CDR3 nucleotides: TGTGCCTGCAGTTTACTCAGCCCTTCACCCTACGAGCAGTACTTC.

The CDR3 DNA is TGTGCCAGCAGCCGCCAGGGGTTCTACGAGCAGTACTTC. Encoded protein: CASSRQGFYEQYF. The J gene is TRBJ2-7, the V gene TRBV13; possibly TRBD1 for D (6 bases). Germline V CDR1 and CDR2: PRHDT, FYEKMQ (reference sequence). V dropped 5 bases and J dropped 3 bases, with 11 bases sitting between them. The CDR3 length is 13 residues. The whole variable domain, remainder taken from reference TRBV13 and TRBJ2-7, is AAGVIQSPRHLIKEKRETATLKCYPIPRHDTVYWYQQGPGQDPQFLISFYEKMQSDKGSIPDRFSAQQFSDYHSELNMSSLELGDSALYFCASSRQGFYEQYFGPGTRLTVT.

This chain connects TRBV7-2 to TRBJ1-4, with D hard to call. The CDR3 is made up of 14 amino acids. Germline V CDR1 and CDR2: SGHTA, FQGNSA. Deletions cut 1 base from V and 11 bases from J, with 14 bases between. The DNA for the CDR3 is TGTGCCAGCAGCTTAGGGACTGCCGAAGGGAAACTGTTTTTT. The encoded protein is CASSLGTAEGKLFF.

This rearrangement joins TRBV7-9 to TRBJ2-1; 9 bases are a match to TRBD2. V trimming: 6 bases; J trimming: 9 bases; junction bases outside the gene matches: 9. Germline V lookup: CDR1 SEHNR, CDR2 FQNEAQ (reference sequence). The CDR3 is 14 amino acids. CDR3 amino acids: CASSYSGGFSEQFF. In DNA form, the CDR3 reads TGTGCCAGCAGTTATAGCGGGGGTTTCAGTGAGCAGTTCTTC.

This chain links TRBV12-3 or TRBV12-4 with TRBJ2-5, with D hard to call. With 3 bases removed from V and 3 bases from J, the gap between germline ends came to 11 bases. The CDR3 length is 14 residues. The CDR3 sequence is CASSLGFGEETQYF. CDR3 coding DNA: TGTGCCAGCAGTTTGGGGTTTGGGGAAGAGACCCAGTACTTC.

The rearrangement links TRBV7-9 to TRBJ2-1; 7 nucleotides agree with TRBD1. The CDR3 runs 15 residues. The germline CDR1 and CDR2 sequences are SEHNR and FQNEAQ (reference sequence). The ends lost 5 bases at V and 8 bases at J; junction bases unmatched: 12. The CDR3 reads CASSPEGAQVDEQFF. CDR3 coding DNA: TGTGCCAGCAGCCCCGAGGGGGCCCAGGTCGATGAGCAGTTCTTC. Drawing the rest from reference TRBV7-9 and TRBJ2-1, the complete variable domain is DTGVSQNPRHKITKRGQNVTFRCDPISEHNRLYWYRQTLGQGPEFLTYFQNEAQLEKSRLLSDRFSAERPKGSFSTLEIQRTEQGDSAMYLCASSPEGAQVDEQFFGPGTRLTVL.

The chain has TRBV27 and TRBJ1-2; D possibly corresponds to TRBD1 (5 bases). The CDR3 totals 13 residues. Germline lookup yields CDR1 MNHEY and CDR2 SMNVEV (reference sequence). Trimming stripped 0 bases from V and 6 bases from J, with 8 bases between. The CDR3 loop reads CASSLSGVDGYTF. CDR3 coding DNA: TGTGCCAGCAGTTTATCGGGGGTGGATGGCTACACCTTC.

V is TRBV11-2 and J is TRBJ2-5, with 8 bases fitting TRBD2. The DNA end lines up better with TRBJ2-1; the J call may be wrong. Per germline, CDR1 SGHAT and CDR2 FQNNGV. The CDR3 is 15 amino acids. The CDR3 DNA sequence: TGTGCCAGCAGCCCGATAGCGGGGCCTAGGAATGAGCAGTTCTTC. Its protein is CASSPIAGPRNEQFF.

V usage is TRBV12-3 or TRBV12-4 and J usage is TRBJ2-1, with TRBD2 matching 16 bases. V lost 3 bases to trimming and J lost 8 bases; unmatched junction nucleotides: 4. The CDR3 length is 16 residues. The CDR3 nucleotides read TGTGCCAGCAGTTTGCCCGGGACTAGCGGGGGGGATGAGCAGTTCTTC. This sequence encodes CASSLPGTSGGDEQFF.

The rearrangement uses TRBV12-3 or TRBV12-4 and TRBJ2-1, with 9 bases matching TRBD2. Trimming removed 7 bases from V and 10 bases from J; junction bases left unmatched: 11. This CDR3 comprises 14 residues. The DNA for the CDR3 is TGTGCCAGCATCGTCGCTAGCGGGGCCCGGGAGCAGTTCTTC. Its translation: CASIVASGAREQFF.

The chain has TRBV5-1 and TRBJ2-5, with TRBD1 identical over 9 bases. CDR1 and CDR2 (germline): SGHRS, YFSETQ. This CDR3 comprises 14 residues. The V segment lost 3 bases and the J segment 5 bases; nucleotides outside the gene matches: 5. In DNA form, the CDR3 reads TGCGCCAGCAGCTGGGACAGGGTGGGGGAGACCCAGTACTTC. Its translation: CASSWDRVGETQYF.

This clonotype turned up a few times. The genes are TRBV29-1 and TRBJ2-5; 15 bases match TRBD2. The J call may be mistaken, given a closer DNA end match to TRBJ2-7. Germline V gene lookup returns CDR1 SQVTM and CDR2 ANQGSEA. CDR3 length: 14 amino acids. As DNA, the CDR3 is TGCAGCGCCGGGACTAGCGGGGGGACCTACGAGCAGTACTTC. As protein: CSAGTSGGTYEQYF.

The rearrangement links TRBV15 to TRBJ2-7; D perhaps matches TRBD2 (5 bases). Per germline, CDR1 LNHNV and CDR2 YYDKDF (reference sequence). Trimming left V 1 base short and J 7 bases short, with 11 bases between. This CDR3 spans 13 amino acids. The CDR3 loop reads CATSRVPSGEQYF. The CDR3 DNA is TGTGCCACCAGCAGAGTCCCCTCGGGGGAGCAGTACTTC.

This clonotype was counted between two and nine times. The rearrangement links TRBV7-3 to TRBJ2-1; perhaps TRBD1 as D (5 bases). Germline V gene lookup returns CDR1 SGHTA and CDR2 FQGTGA. This CDR3 is 14 amino acids long. V was clipped by 5 bases and J by 6 bases, with 14 bases between them. CDR3 DNA: TGTGCCAGCAGCACAGGTGGGCAGCTCAATGAGCAGTTCTTC. Encoded protein: CASSTGGQLNEQFF.

This clonotype was counted a single time. The chain combines TRBV20-1 with TRBJ2-7; TRBD2 aligns across 7 bases. With V trimmed by 2 bases and J by 4 bases, 5 bases remained unmatched. Germline CDR1 is DFQATT and CDR2 is SNEGSKA (reference sequence). This CDR3 region has 13 residues. As DNA, the CDR3 is TGCAGTGCTAGACCGAGCGGGGAGTACGAGCAGTACTTC. Its translation: CSARPSGEYEQYF.